The next 27 T cell receptor beta chains were all read from a single sample in a study of cytomegalovirus exposure and HLA in healthy donors. Primers for the PCR totalled 60 Vbeta and 13 Jbeta. Clones were sequenced by immunoSEQ multiplex PCR, and TCRdb holds only the in-frame ones, with some missing. The data hold some 180,000 clones, with 70% to 85% observed a single time. The material sequenced was PBMCs. These receptors were taken from a man aged 40-49 years in good health and CMV-seropositive.

V usage is TRBV10-1 and J usage is TRBJ2-3; D gene uncertain. Germline V lookup: CDR1 WNHNN, CDR2 SYGVQD (reference sequence). The ends were cut back, 4 bases at V and 3 bases at J, with 8 bases in the middle. This CDR3 comprises 13 residues. CDR3 DNA sequence: TGCGCCAGCAGTGTGGAGTGGACAGATACGCAGTATTTT. Translating it yields CASSVEWTDTQYF.

This clone appeared once. V usage is TRBV11-1 and J usage is TRBJ1-1; 9 bases align to TRBD1. The trim removed 4 bases at V and 4 bases at J, leaving 1 base unmatched. Germline assignment: CDR1 SGHAT and CDR2 FQDESV (reference sequence). The CDR3 is 13 amino acids. The CDR3 coding sequence is TGTGCCAGCAGCTGGGGACAGGGCACTGAAGCTTTCTTT. This codes for CASSWGQGTEAFF.

This chain connects TRBV7-6 to TRBJ2-7; D is possibly TRBD2 (5 bases). CDR1 SGHVS and CDR2 FNYEAQ come from the germline V gene. The CDR3 spans 16 residues. The V end was cut by 5 bases, the J end by 12 bases, with 29 bases between. CDR3 nucleotide sequence: TGTGCCAGCAGCCATTCTCTCCGTGGGCAGGACGGGGTAGGGTACTTC. Amino acids: CASSHSLRGQDGVGYF.

V usage is TRBV7-3 and J usage is TRBJ2-1; weak D call: TRBD2 (7 bases). CDR1 SGHTA and CDR2 FQGTGA come from the germline V gene. V was clipped by 2 bases and J by 4 bases, with 12 bases between them. The CDR3 runs to 15 residues. The CDR3: CASSLRGGPYNEQFF. In DNA, the CDR3 is TGTGCCAGCAGCTTACGCGGGGGCCCGTACAATGAGCAGTTCTTC.

Concerning this clone itself: The junction departs from the called germline gene at one end, perhaps through a read error. This chain connects TRBV7-9 to TRBJ1-2; a weak D match, TRBD1 (6 bases). The CDR3 sequence is 14 residues long. Germline CDR1 reads SEHNR; CDR2 reads FQNEAQ (reference sequence). The CDR3 reads CSSSLGGTSIGYTF. The CDR3 DNA is TGTTCCAGCAGCTTAGGGGGGACTAGCATTGGCTACACCTTC.

J is TRBJ2-5 and V is TRBV6-5, with D perhaps matching TRBD1 (6 bases). The CDR3 sequence is 14 residues long. V was trimmed by 5 bases and J by 4 bases, leaving 14 bases between them. Germline V gene sequence: CDR1 MNHEY, CDR2 SVGAGI. CDR3 amino acids: CASSKQGPPETQYF. Written as DNA, the CDR3 is TGTGCCAGCAGTAAACAGGGTCCCCCAGAGACCCAGTACTTC.

The chain carries TRBV7-9 and TRBJ2-1, with 12 bases lining up with TRBD2. CDR3 length equals 17 residues. Germline V gene lookup returns CDR1 SEHNR and CDR2 FQNEAQ (reference sequence). The ends lost 5 bases at V and 1 base at J; junction bases unmatched: 6. CDR3 amino acids: CASSPRTSGTSYNEQFF. The CDR3 nucleotides are TGTGCCAGCAGCCCGAGGACTAGCGGGACATCCTACAATGAGCAGTTCTTC.

This chain uses TRBV2 with TRBJ2-5, with D perhaps TRBD1 (5 bases). This CDR3 comprises 13 residues. Germline CDR1 reads SNHLY; CDR2 reads FYNNEI. V was cut by 6 bases and J by 4 bases, with 12 bases left in between. The CDR3 loop reads CASRSRVGETQYF. CDR3 sequence (DNA): TGTGCCAGCAGAAGCAGGGTCGGAGAGACCCAGTACTTC.

V gene TRBV18 combines with J gene TRBJ2-2, with 7 bases matching TRBD1. V lost 10 bases to trimming and J lost 3 bases; unmatched junction nucleotides: 14. Germline lookup yields CDR1 KGHSH and CDR2 LQKENI. The CDR3 is made up of 16 amino acids. Here the CDR3 DNA reads TGTGCCACCAAGGGCCGGACAGGAACGGACACCGGGGAGCTGTTTTTT. This encodes CATKGRTGTDTGELFF.

This clone has more than one count but fewer than ten. The chain has TRBV7-2 and TRBJ2-1; 7 bases fit TRBD2. The CDR3 sequence is 14 residues long. Trimming cost V 3 bases and J 10 bases; bases outside gene matches: 9. Germline V gene sequence: CDR1 SGHTA, CDR2 FQGNSA. The CDR3 coding sequence is TGTGCCAGCAGCTTGAGTAGGGACGGGAGGGAGCAGTTCTTC. It translates to CASSLSRDGREQFF.

CDR3 region: CASSQEPGSSYEQYF. CDR3 sequence (DNA): TGCGCCAGCAGCCAAGAACCAGGCTCATCCTACGAGCAGTACTTC. The J gene is TRBJ2-7, the V gene TRBV4-1; no reliable D call. CDR3 size: 15 residues. Trimming removed 0 bases from V and 1 base from J, with 10 bases in between. Looked up from germline, CDR1 is MGHRA and CDR2 is YSYEKL.

The sample holds a few counts of this clone. This chain uses TRBV7-9 with TRBJ1-5; tentatively, D is TRBD1 (6 bases). Trimming cost V 5 bases and J 2 bases, with 13 bases left between them. There are 15 residues in the CDR3. CDR1 is SEHNR and CDR2 is FQNEAQ in the germline V gene (reference sequence). The DNA for the CDR3 is TGTGCCAGCAGCCCCACAGGGTCGGGCAATCAGCCCCAGCATTTT. Protein product: CASSPTGSGNQPQHF.

The chain has TRBV20-1 and TRBJ2-7, with a weak D call TRBD1 (5 bases). The ends were cut back, 3 bases at V and 4 bases at J, with 7 bases in the middle. The CDR3 consists of 11 residues. Germline-derived CDR1 and CDR2 are DFQATT and SNEGSKA (reference sequence). For the CDR3, the DNA is TGCAGTGCTAGTTACAGGTACGAGCAGTACTTC. Residues: CSASYRYEQYF.

This chain connects TRBV11-2 to TRBJ2-7; D is ambiguous. CDR1 is SGHAT, CDR2 FQNNGV, per germline. Trimming took off 4 bases at V and 2 bases at J, with 18 bases between the two ends. CDR3 length equals 16 residues. Here the CDR3 reads CASSSLRFPQAYEQYF. For the CDR3, the DNA is TGTGCCAGCAGCTCCCTGAGGTTCCCACAAGCCTACGAGCAGTACTTC.

The chain carries TRBV10-3 and TRBJ1-1, with TRBD1 as a possible D gene (5 bases). The germline gives CDR1 ENHRY, CDR2 SYGVKD. V lost 3 bases to trimming and J lost 4 bases, with 18 bases between them. CDR3 length: 16 amino acids. This CDR3 is CAISESGSRASTEAFF. Here the CDR3 DNA reads TGTGCCATCAGTGAATCAGGGTCACGAGCGAGCACTGAAGCTTTCTTT.

The chain has TRBV7-6 and TRBJ1-1; D possibly corresponds to TRBD1 (5 bases). This CDR3 comprises 13 residues. Germline V gives CDR1 SGHVS, CDR2 FNYEAQ. V shed 5 bases and J shed 4 bases, with 11 bases lying between them. The CDR3 reads CASSNGGGTEAFF. The CDR3 DNA follows: TGTGCCAGCAGCAACGGGGGTGGCACTGAAGCTTTCTTT.

The chain recombines TRBV6-1 with TRBJ1-1; the match to TRBD1 covers 8 bases. Germline V lookup: CDR1 MNHNS, CDR2 SASEGT. The V gene end was trimmed by 8 bases and the J gene end by 0 bases; junction bases not matched to a gene: 5. CDR3 length: 14 residues. CDR3 in DNA: TGTGCCAGCCAGAAGGACAGGGTGAACACTGAAGCTTTCTTT. It encodes CASQKDRVNTEAFF.

The chain recombines TRBV6-5 with TRBJ1-1; D possibly corresponds to TRBD1 (5 bases). Germline-derived CDR1 and CDR2 are MNHEY and SVGAGI. The CDR3 extends over 14 amino acids. The ends were cut back, 2 bases at V and 4 bases at J, with 11 bases in the middle. Here the CDR3 reads CASSYERGGTEAFF. The CDR3 coding sequence is TGTGCCAGCAGTTACGAGAGGGGAGGCACTGAAGCTTTCTTT.

V usage is TRBV5-1 and J usage is TRBJ1-2; D is perhaps TRBD1 (6 bases). Germline values: CDR1 SGHRS, CDR2 YFSETQ. V was shortened by 0 bases and J by 4 bases, with 16 bases between the two germline ends. The CDR3 has 16 amino acids. In DNA form, the CDR3 reads TGCGCCAGCAGCTTGGCCGGGGGGGGCTCTGGCTATGGCTACACCTTC. Protein sequence: CASSLAGGGSGYGYTF.

This clone was counted a few times. V usage is TRBV4-3 and J usage is TRBJ1-1, with D unclear. This CDR3 is built from 14 residues. CDR1 LGHNA and CDR2 YSLEER come from the germline V gene. V was trimmed by 0 bases and J by 10 bases, leaving 15 bases between them. CDR3: CASSQDLRAYGAFF. The CDR3 DNA sequence: TGCGCCAGCAGCCAAGATCTGAGGGCGTACGGAGCTTTCTTT.

The rearrangement uses TRBV9 and TRBJ2-1, with 8 bases that match TRBD2. Trimming cost V 0 bases and J 7 bases; bases outside gene matches: 6. CDR1 SGDLS and CDR2 YYNGEE come from the germline V gene. This CDR3 spans 15 amino acids. The CDR3 DNA reads as TGTGCCAGCAGCGTAGAGGCTAGCGGGTCTAATGAGCAGTTCTTC. This codes for CASSVEASGSNEQFF.

The chain carries TRBV5-1 and TRBJ2-3, with TRBD1 matching 7 bases. V shed 3 bases and J 0 bases; nucleotides not matched to a gene: 4. Germline CDR1 is SGHRS and CDR2 is YFSETQ. CDR3 length: 15 residues. The CDR3 DNA follows: TGCGCCAGCAGCTCGGGACAGACTAGCACAGATACGCAGTATTTT. It yields the protein CASSSGQTSTDTQYF.

About this clone: Compared with germline, one end of the junction differs, possibly owing to a read error. The chain employs TRBV10-3 and TRBJ2-5; D is perhaps TRBD2 (6 bases). Germline lookup yields CDR1 ENHRY and CDR2 SYGVKD. The CDR3 extends over 16 amino acids. DNA for the CDR3: TGTGCCAGCAGTGAAGGTGTCAAGATCGGAGGGGAGACCCAGTACTTC. As protein: CASSEGVKIGGETQYF.

This clone was detected only once. The chain joins TRBV7-2 to TRBJ2-7, with 14 positions matching TRBD2. Trimming removed 5 bases from V and 12 bases from J; junction bases left unmatched: 6. Germline lookup yields CDR1 SGHTA and CDR2 FQGNSA. The length of the CDR3 is 13 residues. The CDR3 here is CASSPGLAGDRYF. Written as DNA, the CDR3 is TGTGCCAGCAGCCCGGGACTAGCGGGAGATCGGTACTTC.

The CDR3 here is CASSGGLAGGSTGGELFF. CDR3 coding DNA: TGTGCCAGCAGCGGGGGACTAGCGGGAGGCTCAACGGGGGGGGAGCTGTTTTTT. The V call is TRBV7-2, the J call TRBJ2-2, with 15 bases aligning to TRBD2. The germline V gene has CDR1 SGHTA and CDR2 FQGNSA. This CDR3 region has 18 residues. The ends lost 5 bases at V and 8 bases at J; junction bases unmatched: 12. Combining the CDR3 with reference TRBV7-2 and TRBJ2-2 gives the whole variable domain GAGVSQSPSNKVTEKGKDVELRCDPISGHTALYWYRQSLGQGLEFLIYFQGNSAPDKSGLPSDRFSAERTGGSVSTLTIQRTQQEDSAVYLCASSGGLAGGSTGGELFFGEGSRLTVL.

The chain couples TRBV7-9 to TRBJ1-2, with D perhaps TRBD1 (5 bases). Germline values: CDR1 SEHNR, CDR2 FQNEAQ (reference sequence). This CDR3 contains 14 residues. With 1 base removed from V and 4 bases from J, the gap between germline ends came to 10 bases. CDR3 coding DNA: TGTGCCAGCAGCTTAGAACAGGCACTCTATGGCTACACCTTC. Amino acid sequence: CASSLEQALYGYTF.

A note on this clone: An end of the junction differs from the germline gene, which may be a read error. This sequence joins TRBV9 and TRBJ2-2; 10 bases map to TRBD2. CDR1 and CDR2 (germline): SGDLS, YYNGEE. This CDR3 has 18 residues. The CDR3, as DNA: TGTGCCAGCAGCGTAGAGGTAGCGGGGGGCCCAAACAGCGGGGAGCTGTTTTTT. Translation gives CASSVEVAGGPNSGELFF.